Presented here are 26 T cell receptor beta chains from one specimen sequenced in a study of cytomegalovirus exposure and HLA in healthy donors. Amplification used 60 Vbeta primers and 13 Jbeta primers. Only in-frame clones appear in the TCRdb table, and some are missing; sequencing was by immunoSEQ multiplex PCR. The sample consists of some 97,000 clones, under 80% of them appearing once. Sequences were obtained from PBMCs. The receptors come from a woman aged 18 to 35 in good health and CMV-seropositive.

The chain links TRBV10-3 to TRBJ2-1; 12 positions match TRBD2. With V trimmed by 7 bases and J by 0 bases, 4 bases remained unmatched. This CDR3 comprises 16 residues. Germline V gene lookup returns CDR1 ENHRY and CDR2 SYGVKD. The CDR3 region is CAIKKTSGSSYNEQFF. Written as DNA, the CDR3 is TGTGCCATCAAGAAGACTAGCGGGAGCTCCTACAATGAGCAGTTCTTC.

The chain recombines TRBV30 with TRBJ1-4, with D possibly matching TRBD1 (5 bases). The germline CDR1 and CDR2 sequences are GTSNPN and SVGIG (reference sequence). V gave up 8 bases and J gave up 8 bases, with 15 bases separating them. There are 12 residues in the CDR3. The DNA of the CDR3 is TGTGCCGCCGGGAGGGGCGGGGAAAAACTGTTTTTT. Translated: CAAGRGGEKLFF.

The V and J genes are TRBV6-1 and TRBJ2-7; TRBD2 might be the D (6 bases). The CDR3 consists of 15 residues. The V gene's germline CDR1 is MNHNS and CDR2 SASEGT. Trimming shortened V by 1 base and J by 4 bases, and 14 bases separated the two germline ends. The CDR3 spells CASSEGIGSGYEQYF. CDR3 bases: TGTGCCAGCAGTGAAGGTATAGGGAGCGGGTACGAGCAGTACTTC.

This chain uses TRBV9 with TRBJ1-1; D is unresolved. Trimming removed 0 bases from V and 1 base from J, with 7 bases in between. The CDR3 length is 14 residues. Germline V gives CDR1 SGDLS, CDR2 YYNGEE. CDR3 nucleotides: TGTGCCAGCAGCGTAGGGGCGGGGAACACTGAAGCTTTCTTT. Its protein product is CASSVGAGNTEAFF. Looking up the rest from reference TRBV9 and TRBJ1-1 gives the full variable domain: DSGVTQTPKHLITATGQRVTLRCSPRSGDLSVYWYQQSLDQGLQFLIQYYNGEERAKGNILERFSAQQFPDLHSELNLSSLELGDSALYFCASSVGAGNTEAFFGQGTRLTVV.

The CDR3, as DNA: TGTGCCAGCAGTCCGAACAGGGGGGACACCATATATTTT. This sequence encodes CASSPNRGDTIYF. The V gene is TRBV6-4, the J gene TRBJ1-3; the match to TRBD1 covers 8 bases. This CDR3 contains 13 residues. J gave up 8 bases and V 5 bases, and 5 bases lay outside the gene matches. CDR1 MRHNA and CDR2 SNTAGT come from the germline V gene.

This chain uses TRBV27 with TRBJ1-1; 11 nucleotides match TRBD1. Trimming removed 3 bases from V and 3 bases from J; junction bases left unmatched: 6. In germline, CDR1 is MNHEY, CDR2 SMNVEV (reference sequence). The CDR3 is 16 amino acids. The CDR3 coding sequence is TGTGCCAGCAGTTTGGGGACAGGGGGTTTTTACACTGAAGCTTTCTTT. Encoded protein: CASSLGTGGFYTEAFF.

The chain recombines TRBV14 with TRBJ2-1; D uncertain. This CDR3 has 14 amino acids. V was cut by 1 base and J by 4 bases, with 8 bases left in between. The germline V gene has CDR1 SGHDN and CDR2 FVKESK. The CDR3 sequence is CASSQVVVYNEQFF. CDR3 DNA sequence: TGTGCCAGCAGCCAAGTTGTAGTTTACAATGAGCAGTTCTTC.

This clone showed up just a few times. V and J are TRBV7-9 and TRBJ1-5; D remains ambiguous. The CDR3 consists of 14 residues. Germline assignment: CDR1 SEHNR and CDR2 FQNEAQ (reference sequence). V was pared by 5 bases and J by 6 bases, with 14 bases between. CDR3 nucleotides: TGTGCCAGCAGCCCCTCGTACGGCGGTCAGCCCCAGCATTTT. Translation gives CASSPSYGGQPQHF.

This clone was seen only once. The J gene is TRBJ1-5, the V gene TRBV9; possible D gene TRBD1, 6 bases. With 3 bases removed from V and 3 bases from J, the gap between germline ends came to 16 bases. Germline values: CDR1 SGDLS, CDR2 YYNGEE. This CDR3 contains 16 residues. CDR3 sequence reads: CASSGPGGHPNQPQHF. In DNA form, the CDR3 reads TGTGCCAGCAGCGGGCCGGGGGGACACCCCAATCAGCCCCAGCATTTT.

The CDR3 loop reads CASSQDRDRLNEKLFF. The CDR3 DNA reads as TGCGCCAGCAGCCAAGATAGGGACAGGCTTAATGAAAAACTGTTTTTT. J is TRBJ1-4 and V is TRBV4-1; 8 bases line up with TRBD1. V trimming: 0 bases; J trimming: 4 bases; junction bases outside the gene matches: 4. The V gene's germline CDR1 is MGHRA and CDR2 YSYEKL. CDR3 length equals 16 residues.

This clone came up once. The chain recombines TRBV11-2 with TRBJ1-2; D not certain. V was shortened by 3 bases and J by 1 base, with 9 bases between the two germline ends. The CDR3 runs to 14 residues. Germline V gene lookup returns CDR1 SGHAT and CDR2 FQNNGV. CDR3 loop: CASSLGSSNYGYTF. Written as DNA, the CDR3 is TGTGCCAGCAGCTTGGGCAGTAGTAACTATGGCTACACCTTC.

The chain employs TRBV25-1 and TRBJ1-2; TRBD1 is a possible D gene (5 bases). Trimming took 2 bases from V and 4 from J, leaving 11 bases between them. Germline V gene data show CDR1 as MGHDK and CDR2 as SYGVNS. This CDR3 contains 14 residues. This chain's CDR3 is CASSEARVVYGYTF. The CDR3 DNA reads as TGTGCCAGCAGTGAAGCCAGGGTGGTCTATGGCTACACCTTC.

This chain joins TRBV30 and TRBJ2-3; weak D call: TRBD2 (5 bases). The ends were cut back, 3 bases at V and 10 bases at J, with 11 bases in the middle. Per the germline V gene, CDR1 is GTSNPN and CDR2 is SVGIG (reference sequence). This CDR3 region has 11 residues. The CDR3: CAWSLAVPQYF. CDR3 nucleotide sequence: TGTGCCTGGAGCCTAGCAGTTCCGCAGTATTTT.

The chain recombines TRBV6-5 with TRBJ2-1; 13 bases match TRBD2. Per germline, CDR1 MNHEY and CDR2 SVGAGI. The CDR3 contains 15 residues. Unmatched junction bases numbered 1, after V lost 5 bases and J lost 3 bases. The CDR3: CASSTSGRVYNEQFF. CDR3 sequence (DNA): TGTGCCAGCAGTACTAGCGGGAGGGTCTACAATGAGCAGTTCTTC.

Comment on this clone: The same CDR3 is also encoded by other DNA sequences in this sample. The genes are TRBV20-1 and TRBJ1-2; 9 nucleotides line up with TRBD1. The CDR3 consists of 11 residues. V dropped 7 bases and J dropped 3; count of bases not matched to a gene: 0. The germline V gene encodes CDR1 DFQATT and CDR2 SNEGSKA (reference sequence). The CDR3 DNA follows: TGCAGTGGGGACAGGGACTATGGCTACACCTTC. This sequence encodes CSGDRDYGYTF.

This clone was observed many times. V gene TRBV6-4 combines with J gene TRBJ2-6, with D possibly matching TRBD2 (5 bases). Trimming stripped 2 bases from V and 0 bases from J, with 8 bases between. Per the germline V gene, CDR1 is MRHNA and CDR2 is SNTAGT. This CDR3 has 16 residues. Written as DNA, the CDR3 is TGTGCCAGCAGTGACCGGGGTGACTCTGGGGCCAACGTCCTGACTTTC. Translation: CASSDRGDSGANVLTF.

The V gene is TRBV7-6, the J gene TRBJ1-5; D gene ambiguous. The CDR3 spans 14 residues. V dropped 1 base and J dropped 2 bases, with 6 bases sitting between them. Germline V gives CDR1 SGHVS, CDR2 FNYEAQ. CDR3 sequence (DNA): TGTGCCAGCAGCTTAGAACCGGGCAATCAGCCCCAGCATTTT. Its protein product is CASSLEPGNQPQHF.

With regard to this clone: A read error may account for a junction end that differs from germline. The J gene is TRBJ2-1, the V gene TRBV28, with a possible D match to TRBD1 (5 bases). The germline gives CDR1 MDHEN, CDR2 SYDVKM. This CDR3 is built from 14 residues. The CDR3 bases are TGTGCCAGCAGTTCGGCTATGCAGGGAAATGAACAGTTCTTC. Its translation: CASSSAMQGNEQFF.

The chain has TRBV5-4 and TRBJ2-1; 12 nucleotides agree with TRBD2. Per germline, CDR1 SGHNT and CDR2 YYREEE (reference sequence). V dropped 4 bases and J dropped 8; count of bases not matched to a gene: 7. This CDR3 spans 15 amino acids. The CDR3 sequence is CASSTWTSGNHEQFF. As DNA, the CDR3 is TGTGCCAGCAGCACTTGGACTAGCGGGAATCATGAGCAGTTCTTC.

V usage is TRBV29-1 and J usage is TRBJ2-5; 7 positions agree with TRBD2. The J call may be mistaken, given a closer DNA end match to TRBJ2-7. Germline lookup yields CDR1 SQVTM and CDR2 ANQGSEA. This CDR3 comprises 13 residues. Here the CDR3 reads CSVEDGGSYEQYF. As DNA, the CDR3 is TGCAGCGTTGAAGACGGGGGGTCCTACGAGCAGTACTTC.

The J gene is TRBJ2-7, the V gene TRBV28; 8 bases align to TRBD1. J was trimmed by 3 bases and V by 6 bases; bases with no gene match: 19. This CDR3 region has 18 residues. Germline lookup yields CDR1 MDHEN and CDR2 SYDVKM. CDR3 loop: CASSFLSSGGDTDYEQYF. For the CDR3, the DNA is TGTGCCAGCAGCTTCCTAAGTTCAGGGGGCGACACGGACTACGAGCAGTACTTC.

The chain joins TRBV11-2 to TRBJ2-7; perhaps TRBD2 as D (6 bases). The V end was cut by 3 bases, the J end by 7 bases, with 13 bases between. The CDR3 extends over 13 amino acids. CDR1 is SGHAT and CDR2 is FQNNGV in the germline V gene. Here the CDR3 DNA reads TGTGCCAGCAGCTTTTCCGATGGAGGGGAGCAGTACTTC. It codes for CASSFSDGGEQYF.

This clone was picked up a small number of times. The rearrangement joins TRBV5-1 to TRBJ2-7; 7 bases line up with TRBD2. V lost 0 bases, J lost 5 bases, and 5 bases stayed unmatched. Germline CDR1 reads SGHRS; CDR2 reads YFSETQ. CDR3 length equals 14 residues. DNA for the CDR3: TGCGCCAGCAGCTTGGGACTAGCAAGTGACGAGCAGTACTTC. Its protein is CASSLGLASDEQYF.

This chain uses TRBV29-1 with TRBJ1-2; maybe TRBD1 (5 bases). Germline assignment: CDR1 SQVTM and CDR2 ANQGSEA. Trimming pared 6 bases from V and 5 bases from J, leaving 10 bases between. The CDR3 is 11 amino acids. Written as DNA, the CDR3 is TGCAGCGTGATAGGGGATTATGGCTACACCTTC. Residues: CSVIGDYGYTF.

This clone was detected a few times. V gene TRBV30 combines with J gene TRBJ1-1; D call uncertain. V was clipped by 2 bases and J by 7 bases, with 5 bases between them. Germline loops: CDR1 GTSNPN, CDR2 SVGIG (reference sequence). The CDR3 is 10 residues long. The CDR3 spells CAWSSSEAFF. CDR3 DNA sequence: TGTGCCTGGAGTAGTAGTGAAGCTTTCTTT.

This clone came up once. Other DNA variants within this sample encode the same CDR3. The chain employs TRBV5-1 and TRBJ2-7; the match to TRBD2 covers 10 bases. This CDR3 has 14 residues. Trimming at V came to 4 bases and at J to 4 bases, leaving 5 bases not matched to a gene. Per germline, CDR1 SGHRS and CDR2 YFSETQ. For the CDR3, the DNA is TGCGCCAGCAGCCCAGCGGGAGGGCCGTACGAGCAGTACTTC. It specifies CASSPAGGPYEQYF.